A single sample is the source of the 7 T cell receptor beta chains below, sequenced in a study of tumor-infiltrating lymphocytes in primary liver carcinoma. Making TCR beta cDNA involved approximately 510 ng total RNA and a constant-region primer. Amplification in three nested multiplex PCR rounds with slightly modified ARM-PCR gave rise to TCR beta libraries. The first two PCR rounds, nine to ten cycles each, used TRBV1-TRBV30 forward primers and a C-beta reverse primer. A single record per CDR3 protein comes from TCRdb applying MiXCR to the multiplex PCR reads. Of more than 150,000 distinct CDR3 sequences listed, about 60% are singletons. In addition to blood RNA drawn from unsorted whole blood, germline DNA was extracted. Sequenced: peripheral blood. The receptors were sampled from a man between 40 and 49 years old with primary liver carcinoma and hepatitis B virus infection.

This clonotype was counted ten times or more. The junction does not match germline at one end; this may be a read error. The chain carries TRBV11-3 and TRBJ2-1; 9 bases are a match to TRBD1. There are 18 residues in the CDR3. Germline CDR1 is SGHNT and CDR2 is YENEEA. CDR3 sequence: CASSLSSFRTGDHNKQFF. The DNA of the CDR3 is TGTGCCAGCAGCTTAAGTTCGTTCCGGACAGGGGATCACAATAAGCAGTTCTTC.

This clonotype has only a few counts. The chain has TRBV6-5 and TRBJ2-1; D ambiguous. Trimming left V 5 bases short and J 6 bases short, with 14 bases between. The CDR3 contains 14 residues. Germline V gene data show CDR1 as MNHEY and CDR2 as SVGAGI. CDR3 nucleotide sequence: TGTGCCAGCAGTCTCATGACCGGATCCAATGAGCAGTTCTTC. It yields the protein CASSLMTGSNEQFF.

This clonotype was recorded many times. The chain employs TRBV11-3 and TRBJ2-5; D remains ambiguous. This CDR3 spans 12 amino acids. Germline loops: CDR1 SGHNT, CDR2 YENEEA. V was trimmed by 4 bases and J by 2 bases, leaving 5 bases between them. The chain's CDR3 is CASSSTQETQYF. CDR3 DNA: TGTGCCAGCAGCTCCACGCAAGAGACCCAGTACTTC.

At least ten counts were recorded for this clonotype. This chain's CDR3 is CASSLDVYRDLGEQYF. CDR3 coding DNA: TGTGCCAGCAGCTTAGATGTCTACAGGGATTTAGGGGAGCAGTACTTC. This chain connects TRBV11-2 to TRBJ2-7; D is perhaps TRBD1 (6 bases). The germline CDR1 and CDR2 sequences are SGHAT and FQNNGV. This CDR3 comprises 16 residues. Trimming removed 0 bases at V and 7 bases at J, with 19 bases between.

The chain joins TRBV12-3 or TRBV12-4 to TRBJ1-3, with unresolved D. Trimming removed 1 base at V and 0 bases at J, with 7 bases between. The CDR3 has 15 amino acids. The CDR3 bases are TGTGCCAGCAGTTTAGAGGATTCCTCTGGAAACACCATATATTTT. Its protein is CASSLEDSSGNTIYF.

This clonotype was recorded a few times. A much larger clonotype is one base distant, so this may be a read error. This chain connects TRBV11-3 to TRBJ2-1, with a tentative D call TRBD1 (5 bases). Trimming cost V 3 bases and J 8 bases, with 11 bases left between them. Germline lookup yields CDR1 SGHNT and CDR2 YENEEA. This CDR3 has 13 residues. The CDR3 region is CASSLTESHEQFF. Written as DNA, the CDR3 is TGTGCCAGCAGCTTGACAGAGTCGCATGAGCAGTTCTTC.

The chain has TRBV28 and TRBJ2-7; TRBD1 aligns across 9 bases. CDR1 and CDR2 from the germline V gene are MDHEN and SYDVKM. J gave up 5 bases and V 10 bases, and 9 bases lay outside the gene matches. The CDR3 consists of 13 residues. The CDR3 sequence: CATLTGGKHEQYF. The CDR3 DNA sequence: TGTGCCACATTGACAGGGGGAAAACACGAGCAGTACTTC.